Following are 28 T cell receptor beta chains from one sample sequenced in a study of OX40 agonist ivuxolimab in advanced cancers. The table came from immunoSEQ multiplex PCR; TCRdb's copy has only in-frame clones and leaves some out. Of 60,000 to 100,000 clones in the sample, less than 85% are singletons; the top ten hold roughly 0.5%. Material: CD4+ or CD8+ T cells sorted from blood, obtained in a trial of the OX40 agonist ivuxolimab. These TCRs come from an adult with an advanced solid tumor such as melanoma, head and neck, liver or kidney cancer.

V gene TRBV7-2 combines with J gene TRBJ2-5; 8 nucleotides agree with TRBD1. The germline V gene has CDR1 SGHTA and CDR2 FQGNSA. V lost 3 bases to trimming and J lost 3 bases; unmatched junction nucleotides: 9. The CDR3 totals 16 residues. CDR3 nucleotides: TGTGCCAGCAGCTTCATTGCTGACAGGGGTGAAGAGACCCAGTACTTC. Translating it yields CASSFIADRGEETQYF.

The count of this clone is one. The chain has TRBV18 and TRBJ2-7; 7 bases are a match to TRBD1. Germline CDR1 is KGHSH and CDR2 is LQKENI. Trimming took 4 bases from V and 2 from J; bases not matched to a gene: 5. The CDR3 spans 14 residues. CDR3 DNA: TGTGCCAGCTCACATGGACAGGAGGCCTACGAGCAGTACTTC. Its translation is CASSHGQEAYEQYF. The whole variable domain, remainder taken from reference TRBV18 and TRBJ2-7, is NAGVMQNPRHLVRRRGQEARLRCSPMKGHSHVYWYRQLPEEGLKFMVYLQKENIIDESGMPKERFSAEFPKEGPSILRIQQVVRGDSAAYFCASSHGQEAYEQYFGPGTRLTVT.

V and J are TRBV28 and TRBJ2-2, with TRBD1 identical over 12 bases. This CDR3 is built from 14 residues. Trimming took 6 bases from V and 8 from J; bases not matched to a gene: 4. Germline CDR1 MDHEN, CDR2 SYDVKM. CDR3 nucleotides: TGTGCCAGCAGGGGACAGGGGGCTGTGGGGGAGCTGTTTTTT. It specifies CASRGQGAVGELFF.

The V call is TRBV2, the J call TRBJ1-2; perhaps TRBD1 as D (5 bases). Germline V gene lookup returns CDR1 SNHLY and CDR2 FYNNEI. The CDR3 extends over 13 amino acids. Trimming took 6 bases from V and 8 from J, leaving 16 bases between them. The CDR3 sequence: CASRTEGREGYTF. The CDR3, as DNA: TGTGCCAGCAGGACTGAGGGGCGGGAAGGCTACACCTTC.

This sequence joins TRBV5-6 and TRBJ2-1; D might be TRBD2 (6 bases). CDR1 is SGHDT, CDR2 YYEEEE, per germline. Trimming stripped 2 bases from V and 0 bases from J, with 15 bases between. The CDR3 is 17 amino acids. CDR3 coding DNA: TGTGCCAGCAGCTTCATCCTTAGCGGCGCCTCCTACAATGAGCAGTTCTTC. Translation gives CASSFILSGASYNEQFF.

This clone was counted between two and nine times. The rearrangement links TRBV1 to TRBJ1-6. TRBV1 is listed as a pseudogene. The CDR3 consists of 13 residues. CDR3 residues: CTSSLSANSPLHF. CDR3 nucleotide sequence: TGCACCAGCAGTCTCTCTGCTAATTCACCCCTCCACTTT.

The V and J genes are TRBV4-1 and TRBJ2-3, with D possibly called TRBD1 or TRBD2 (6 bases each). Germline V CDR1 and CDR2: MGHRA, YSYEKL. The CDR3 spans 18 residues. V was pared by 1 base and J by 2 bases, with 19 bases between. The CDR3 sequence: CASSQGSLGPGATDTQYF. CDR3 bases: TGCGCCAGCAGCCAAGGGAGCTTAGGGCCGGGGGCCACAGATACGCAGTATTTT.

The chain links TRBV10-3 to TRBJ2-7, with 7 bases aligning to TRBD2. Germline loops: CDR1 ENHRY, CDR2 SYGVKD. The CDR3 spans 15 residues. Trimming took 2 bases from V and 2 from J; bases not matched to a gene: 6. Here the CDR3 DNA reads TGTGCCATCAGTGAGCCAGCAAGCGGGACCTACGAGCAGTACTTC. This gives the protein CAISEPASGTYEQYF.

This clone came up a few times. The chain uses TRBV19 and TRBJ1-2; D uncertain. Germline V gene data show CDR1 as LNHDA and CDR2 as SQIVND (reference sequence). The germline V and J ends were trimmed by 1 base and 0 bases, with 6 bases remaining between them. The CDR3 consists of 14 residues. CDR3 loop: CASSIARANYGYTF. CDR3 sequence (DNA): TGTGCCAGTAGTATAGCACGTGCTAACTATGGCTACACCTTC.

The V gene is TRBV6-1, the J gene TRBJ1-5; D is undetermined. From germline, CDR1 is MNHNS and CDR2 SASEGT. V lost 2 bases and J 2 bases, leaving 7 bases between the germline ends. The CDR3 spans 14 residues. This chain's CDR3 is CASSEWQGNQPQHF. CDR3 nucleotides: TGTGCCAGCAGTGAATGGCAGGGCAATCAGCCCCAGCATTTT.

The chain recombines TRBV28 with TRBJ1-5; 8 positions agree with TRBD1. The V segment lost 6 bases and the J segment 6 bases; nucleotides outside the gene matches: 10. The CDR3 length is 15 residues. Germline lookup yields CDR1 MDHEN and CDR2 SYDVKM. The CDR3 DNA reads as TGTGCCAGCAGGGCTAGGACAGGGATGATTCAGCCCCAGCATTTT. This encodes CASRARTGMIQPQHF. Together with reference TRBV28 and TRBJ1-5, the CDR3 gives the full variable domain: DVKVTQSSRYLVKRTGEKVFLECVQDMDHENMFWYRQDPGLGLRLIYFSYDVKMKEKGDIPEGYSVSREKKERFSLILESASTNQTSMYLCASRARTGMIQPQHFGDGTRLSIL.

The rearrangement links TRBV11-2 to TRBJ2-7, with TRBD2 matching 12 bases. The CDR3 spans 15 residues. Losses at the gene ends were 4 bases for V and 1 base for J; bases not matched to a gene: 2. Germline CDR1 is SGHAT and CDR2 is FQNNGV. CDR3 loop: CASSSSGGGSYEQYF. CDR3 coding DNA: TGTGCCAGCAGCTCTAGCGGGGGGGGGTCCTACGAGCAGTACTTC.

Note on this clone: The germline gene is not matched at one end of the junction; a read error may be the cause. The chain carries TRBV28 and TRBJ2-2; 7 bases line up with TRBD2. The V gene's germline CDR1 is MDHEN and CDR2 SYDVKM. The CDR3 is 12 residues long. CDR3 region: CASSFSSGRELF. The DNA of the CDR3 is TGTGCCAGCAGTTTCAGCTCGGGGAGGGAACTTTTT.

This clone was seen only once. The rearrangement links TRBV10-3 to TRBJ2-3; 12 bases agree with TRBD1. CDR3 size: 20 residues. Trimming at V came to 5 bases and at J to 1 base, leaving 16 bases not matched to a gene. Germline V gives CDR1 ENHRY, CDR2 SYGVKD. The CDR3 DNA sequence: TGTGCCATCAGTCTCACGGGACAGGGGGCTTATGGTTTGCGCACAGATACGCAGTATTTT. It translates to CAISLTGQGAYGLRTDTQYF.

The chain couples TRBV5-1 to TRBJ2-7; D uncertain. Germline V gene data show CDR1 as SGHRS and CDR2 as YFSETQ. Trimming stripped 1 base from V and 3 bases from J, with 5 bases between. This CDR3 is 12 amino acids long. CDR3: CASSLSFYEQYF. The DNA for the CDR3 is TGCGCCAGCAGCTTGAGTTTCTACGAGCAGTACTTC.

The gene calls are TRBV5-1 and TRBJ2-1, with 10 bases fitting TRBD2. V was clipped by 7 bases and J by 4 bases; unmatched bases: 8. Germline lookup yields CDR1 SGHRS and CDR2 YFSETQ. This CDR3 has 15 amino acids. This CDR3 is CASRTLAGDYNEQFF. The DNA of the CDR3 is TGCGCCAGCCGGACTCTAGCGGGAGATTACAATGAGCAGTTCTTC.

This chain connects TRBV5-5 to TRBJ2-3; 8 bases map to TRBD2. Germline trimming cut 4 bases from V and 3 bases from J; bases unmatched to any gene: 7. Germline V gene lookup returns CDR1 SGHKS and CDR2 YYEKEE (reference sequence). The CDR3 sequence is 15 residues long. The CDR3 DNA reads TGTGCCAGCAGCCCTAGCGGGTTATTGACAGATACGCAGTATTTT. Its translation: CASSPSGLLTDTQYF.

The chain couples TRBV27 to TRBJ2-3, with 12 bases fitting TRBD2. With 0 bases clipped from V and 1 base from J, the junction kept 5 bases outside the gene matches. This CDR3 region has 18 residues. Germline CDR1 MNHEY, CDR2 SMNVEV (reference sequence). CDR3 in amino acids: CASSLSIASGRGTDTQYF. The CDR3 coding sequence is TGTGCCAGCAGTTTATCGATTGCTAGCGGGAGGGGCACAGATACGCAGTATTTT.

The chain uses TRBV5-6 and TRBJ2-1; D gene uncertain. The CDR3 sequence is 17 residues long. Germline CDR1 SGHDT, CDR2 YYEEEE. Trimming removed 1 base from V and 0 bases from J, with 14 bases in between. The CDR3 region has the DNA TGTGCCAGCAGCTTGAAATGGGGTGCGCCCTCCTACAATGAGCAGTTCTTC. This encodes CASSLKWGAPSYNEQFF. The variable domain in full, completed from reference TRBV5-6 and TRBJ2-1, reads DAGVTQSPTHLIKTRGQQVTLRCSPKSGHDTVSWYQQALGQGPQFIFQYYEEEERQRGNFPDRFSGHQFPNYSSELNVNALLLGDSALYLCASSLKWGAPSYNEQFFGPGTRLTVL.

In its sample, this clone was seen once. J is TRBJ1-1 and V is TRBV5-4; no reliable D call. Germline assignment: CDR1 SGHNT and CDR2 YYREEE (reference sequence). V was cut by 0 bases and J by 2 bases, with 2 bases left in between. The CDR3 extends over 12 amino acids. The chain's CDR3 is CASSLDNTEAFF. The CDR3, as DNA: TGTGCCAGCAGCTTGGACAACACTGAAGCTTTCTTT.

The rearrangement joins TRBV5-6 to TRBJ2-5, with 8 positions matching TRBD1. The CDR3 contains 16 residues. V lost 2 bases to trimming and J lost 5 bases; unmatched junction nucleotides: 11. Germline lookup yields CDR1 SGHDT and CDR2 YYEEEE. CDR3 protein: CASSLLDRASGETQYF. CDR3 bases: TGTGCCAGCAGCTTATTGGACAGGGCGTCGGGGGAGACCCAGTACTTC.

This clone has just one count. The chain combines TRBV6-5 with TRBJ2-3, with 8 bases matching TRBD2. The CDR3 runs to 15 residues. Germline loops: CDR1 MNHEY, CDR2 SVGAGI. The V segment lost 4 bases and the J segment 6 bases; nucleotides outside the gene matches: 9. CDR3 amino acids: CASSSGLGVGDTQYF. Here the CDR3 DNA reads TGTGCCAGCAGTTCGGGACTAGGAGTTGGCGATACGCAGTATTTT.

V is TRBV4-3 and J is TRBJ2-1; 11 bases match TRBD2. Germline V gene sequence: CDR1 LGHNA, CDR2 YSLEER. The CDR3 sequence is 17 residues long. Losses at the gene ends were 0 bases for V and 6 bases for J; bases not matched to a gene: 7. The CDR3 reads CASSQDYGLAGGNEQFF. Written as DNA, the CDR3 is TGCGCCAGCAGCCAAGATTACGGCCTAGCGGGGGGCAATGAGCAGTTCTTC.

In DNA, the CDR3 is TGTGCCAGCAGCCGGGGGTGGGACAGGAACACTGAAGCTTTCTTT. It is translated as CASSRGWDRNTEAFF. This sequence joins TRBV27 and TRBJ1-1; TRBD1 matches at 7 bases. V lost 6 bases to trimming and J lost 1 base; unmatched junction nucleotides: 8. The V gene's germline CDR1 is MNHEY and CDR2 SMNVEV (reference sequence). The CDR3 extends over 15 amino acids.

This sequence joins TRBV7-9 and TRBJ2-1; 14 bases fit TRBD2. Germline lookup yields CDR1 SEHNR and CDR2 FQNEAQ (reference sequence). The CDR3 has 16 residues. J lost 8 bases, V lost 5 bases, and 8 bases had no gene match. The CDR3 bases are TGTGCCAGCAGCCATCCGACTAGCGGGAGGGCCTATGAGCAGTTCTTC. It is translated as CASSHPTSGRAYEQFF.

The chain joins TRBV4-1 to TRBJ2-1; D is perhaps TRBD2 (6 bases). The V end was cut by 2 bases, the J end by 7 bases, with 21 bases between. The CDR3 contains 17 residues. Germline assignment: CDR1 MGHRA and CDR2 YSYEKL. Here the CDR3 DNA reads TGCGCCAGCAGCCAATCGAATAGCGGTGGACCGTGGAATGAGCAGTTCTTC. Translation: CASSQSNSGGPWNEQFF.

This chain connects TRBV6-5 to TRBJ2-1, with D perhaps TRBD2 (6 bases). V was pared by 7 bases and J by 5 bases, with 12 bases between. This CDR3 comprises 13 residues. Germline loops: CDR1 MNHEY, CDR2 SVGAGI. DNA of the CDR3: TGTGCCAGCAACGGCGGGGCGAACAATGAGCAGTTCTTC. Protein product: CASNGGANNEQFF.

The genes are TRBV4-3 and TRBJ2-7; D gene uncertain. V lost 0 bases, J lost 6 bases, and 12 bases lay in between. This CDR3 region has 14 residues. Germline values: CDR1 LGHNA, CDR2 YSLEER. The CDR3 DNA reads TGCGCCAGCAGCCAAGACCCACAGATGGGCGAGCAGTACTTC. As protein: CASSQDPQMGEQYF.